The next 13 T cell receptor beta chains were all read from a single sample in a study of T cells after yellow fever vaccination. TCRdb reprocessed the 5' RACE reads via MiXCR and lists one record per CDR3 protein. The sample shows around 340,000 distinct CDR3 sequences, 8.5% to 10% of them seen only once. Material: PBMCs, obtained on the day of the first yellow fever vaccination. The origin of the receptors is a man aged 18 to 29 who received the YFV17D yellow fever vaccine.

This chain links TRBV5-4 with TRBJ2-3; possible D gene TRBD2, 6 bases. CDR1 SGHNT and CDR2 YYREEE come from the germline V gene (reference sequence). The CDR3 covers 15 residues. V was shortened by 2 bases and J by 4 bases, with 14 bases between the two germline ends. The CDR3 DNA reads as TGTGCCAGCAGCTTAAAGTCCGGCGGGGCAGATACGCAGTATTTT. Its protein product is CASSLKSGGADTQYF.

V and J are TRBV5-4 and TRBJ1-4, with D possibly matching TRBD1 (6 bases). Germline CDR1 is SGHNT and CDR2 is YYREEE (reference sequence). Trimming stripped 9 bases from V and 0 bases from J, with 12 bases between. This CDR3 spans 14 amino acids. The chain's CDR3 is CAMGDIATNEKLFF. CDR3 nucleotides: TGTGCCATGGGGGACATTGCAACTAATGAAAAACTGTTTTTT.

This clonotype has at least ten counts. The V call is TRBV27, the J call TRBJ2-2; TRBD1 agrees at 7 bases. J lost 5 bases, V lost 6 bases, and 12 bases had no gene match. The CDR3 is 16 amino acids. Germline assignment: CDR1 MNHEY and CDR2 SMNVEV (reference sequence). This CDR3 reads CASSFTSGQPTGELFF. The CDR3 region has the DNA TGTGCCAGCAGCTTCACATCGGGACAGCCAACCGGGGAGCTGTTTTTT.

The chain links TRBV20-1 to TRBJ2-1, with D tentatively TRBD1 or TRBD2 (6 bases each). The germline V and J ends were trimmed by 3 bases and 2 bases, with 14 bases remaining between them. The CDR3 is 15 amino acids. CDR1 is DFQATT and CDR2 is SNEGSKA in the germline V gene (reference sequence). CDR3 sequence reads: CSARHIGGPYNEQFF. The CDR3 DNA is TGCAGTGCTAGGCATATTGGGGGGCCCTACAATGAGCAGTTCTTC.

This chain links TRBV6-1 with TRBJ2-1, with a weak D call TRBD1 (5 bases). The germline V gene has CDR1 MNHNS and CDR2 SASEGT. The CDR3 is 13 amino acids. The V and J ends lost 8 bases and 4 bases respectively, with 12 bases between them. CDR3 coding DNA: TGTGCCAGCGGGCGCAGGGAATACAATGAGCAGTTCTTC. Protein: CASGRREYNEQFF.

In this sample, this clonotype turned up a few times. The chain joins TRBV12-3 or TRBV12-4 to TRBJ2-5; 13 bases match TRBD2. V was pared by 8 bases and J by 2 bases, with 11 bases of the junction left unmatched. This CDR3 is built from 17 residues. The CDR3 coding sequence is TGTGCCAGCGGAAGGTGGACTAGCGGGGGAACTCAAGAGACCCAGTACTTC. It specifies CASGRWTSGGTQETQYF.

This clonotype was picked up a small number of times. The chain links TRBV6-1 to TRBJ1-3; a possible D gene is TRBD1 (5 bases). This CDR3 spans 16 amino acids. Germline lookup yields CDR1 MNHNS and CDR2 SASEGT. V dropped 7 bases and J dropped 0 bases, with 16 bases sitting between them. CDR3 DNA sequence: TGTGCCAGCACCGAAAATTACAGGAACTCTGGAAACACCATATATTTT. It yields the protein CASTENYRNSGNTIYF.

This clonotype was observed a handful of times. This chain joins TRBV12-3 or TRBV12-4 and TRBJ2-7; the D gene could be TRBD1 or TRBD2 (6 bases each). The length of the CDR3 is 14 residues. Between the trimmed V and J ends, which lost 6 bases and 2 bases, there was a span of 14 bases. CDR3 loop: CASRSGAATYEQYF. The CDR3 bases are TGTGCCAGCAGGTCGGGGGCCGCAACCTACGAGCAGTACTTC.

This clonotype was detected a few times. The J gene is TRBJ1-5, the V gene TRBV12-3 or TRBV12-4; D unclear. There are 14 residues in the CDR3. The V end was cut by 4 bases, the J end by 1 base, with 8 bases between. CDR3: CASSSSGSNQPQHF. Written as DNA, the CDR3 is TGTGCCAGCAGTTCCTCCGGGAGCAATCAGCCCCAGCATTTT.

This clonotype was recorded a few times. The CDR3 loop reads CASSQGPVSADRATDTQYF. The CDR3 DNA reads TGCGCCAGCAGCCAAGGCCCGGTGTCGGCAGACAGAGCCACAGATACGCAGTATTTT. The chain joins TRBV4-3 to TRBJ2-3; possibly TRBD1 for D (5 bases). The CDR3 is made up of 19 amino acids. Trimming left V 1 base short and J 2 bases short, with 22 bases between. Germline V gene data show CDR1 as LGHNA and CDR2 as YSLEER.

This clonotype came up many times. The chain joins TRBV12-3 or TRBV12-4 to TRBJ1-2; the D is unclear. V lost 3 bases and J 6 bases, leaving 14 bases between the germline ends. CDR3 length: 14 residues. This chain's CDR3 is CASSFPGGGHGYTF. Written as DNA, the CDR3 is TGTGCCAGCAGTTTCCCGGGAGGTGGGCATGGCTACACCTTC.

This clonotype has more than one count but fewer than ten. CDR3 coding DNA: TGCGCCAGCAGCCAAACACAGGGACTGGGCTACACCTTC. This gives the protein CASSQTQGLGYTF. This chain joins TRBV4-3 and TRBJ1-2, with a possible D match to TRBD1 (6 bases). Germline V CDR1 and CDR2: LGHNA, YSLEER. The CDR3 has 13 residues. The V and J ends lost 2 bases and 8 bases respectively, with 12 bases between them.

The chain is built from TRBV4-3 and TRBJ2-5; 7 bases align to TRBD2. In germline, CDR1 is LGHNA, CDR2 YSLEER. This CDR3 has 15 amino acids. J was trimmed by 0 bases and V by 3 bases; bases with no gene match: 4. The CDR3 DNA reads as TGCGCCAGCAGCCAGGGACTACTCTACCAAGAGACCCAGTACTTC. Protein sequence: CASSQGLLYQETQYF.